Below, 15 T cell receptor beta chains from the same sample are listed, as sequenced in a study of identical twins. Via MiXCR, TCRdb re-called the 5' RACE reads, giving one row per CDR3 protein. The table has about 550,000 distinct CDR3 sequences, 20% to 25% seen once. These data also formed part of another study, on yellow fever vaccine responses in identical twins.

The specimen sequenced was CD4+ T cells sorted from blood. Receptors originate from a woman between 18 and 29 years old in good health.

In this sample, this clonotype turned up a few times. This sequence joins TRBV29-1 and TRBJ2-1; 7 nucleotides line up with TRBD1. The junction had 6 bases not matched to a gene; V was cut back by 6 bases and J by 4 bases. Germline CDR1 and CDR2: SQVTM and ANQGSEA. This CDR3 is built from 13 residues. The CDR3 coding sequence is TGCAGCGTAAGGGGACAGAGTTACAATGAGCAGTTCTTC. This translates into CSVRGQSYNEQFF.

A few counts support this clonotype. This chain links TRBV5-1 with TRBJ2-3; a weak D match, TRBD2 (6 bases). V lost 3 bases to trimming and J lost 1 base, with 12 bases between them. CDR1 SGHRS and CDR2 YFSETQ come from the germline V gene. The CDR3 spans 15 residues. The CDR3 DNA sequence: TGCGCCAGCAGCTCCCAAGCGGGCGGCACAGATACGCAGTATTTT. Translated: CASSSQAGGTDTQYF.

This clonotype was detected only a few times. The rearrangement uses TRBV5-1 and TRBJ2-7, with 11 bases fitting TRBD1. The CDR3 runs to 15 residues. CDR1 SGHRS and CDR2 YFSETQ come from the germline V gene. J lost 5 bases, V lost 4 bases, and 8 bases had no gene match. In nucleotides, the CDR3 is TGCGCCAGCAGCATAAAGGACAGGGGGCGGGACGAGCAGTACTTC. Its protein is CASSIKDRGRDEQYF.

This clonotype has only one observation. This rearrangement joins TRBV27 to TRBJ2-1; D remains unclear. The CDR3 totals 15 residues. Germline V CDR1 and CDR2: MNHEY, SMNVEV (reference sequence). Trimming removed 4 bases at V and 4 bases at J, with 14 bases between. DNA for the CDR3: TGTGCCAGCAGTTGGCGAGATAGACGGTACAATGAGCAGTTCTTC. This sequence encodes CASSWRDRRYNEQFF.

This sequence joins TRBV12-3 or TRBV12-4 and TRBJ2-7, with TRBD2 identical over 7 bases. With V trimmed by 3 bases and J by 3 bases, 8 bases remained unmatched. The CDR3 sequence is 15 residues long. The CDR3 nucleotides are TGTGCCAGCAGTTTGATGGGCGGGAGAGGCTACGAGCAGTACTTC. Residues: CASSLMGGRGYEQYF.

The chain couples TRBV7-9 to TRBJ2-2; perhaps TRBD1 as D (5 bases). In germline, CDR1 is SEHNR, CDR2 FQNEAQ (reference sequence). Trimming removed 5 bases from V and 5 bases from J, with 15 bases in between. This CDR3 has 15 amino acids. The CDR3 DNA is TGTGCCAGCAGCCTAAGGGGTGTGGTAACCGGGGAGCTGTTTTTT. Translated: CASSLRGVVTGELFF.

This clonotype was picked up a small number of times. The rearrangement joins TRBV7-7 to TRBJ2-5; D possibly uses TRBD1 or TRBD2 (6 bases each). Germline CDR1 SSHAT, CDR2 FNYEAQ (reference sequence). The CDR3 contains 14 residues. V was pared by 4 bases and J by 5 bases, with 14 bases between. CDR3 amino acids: CASSSLTGGETQYF. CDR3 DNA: TGTGCCAGCAGCTCGTTGACAGGAGGGGAGACCCAGTACTTC.

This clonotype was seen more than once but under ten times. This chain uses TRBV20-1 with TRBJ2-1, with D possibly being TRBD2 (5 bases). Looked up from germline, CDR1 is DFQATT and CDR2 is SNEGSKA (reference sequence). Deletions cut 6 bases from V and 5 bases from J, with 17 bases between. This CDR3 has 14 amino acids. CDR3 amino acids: CSAAPPTRDNEQFF. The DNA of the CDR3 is TGCAGTGCCGCCCCCCCAACTAGAGACAATGAGCAGTTCTTC.

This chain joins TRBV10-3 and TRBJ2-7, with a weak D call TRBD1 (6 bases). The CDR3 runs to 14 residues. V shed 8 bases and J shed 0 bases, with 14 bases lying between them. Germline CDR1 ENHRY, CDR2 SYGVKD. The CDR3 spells CAIGQGPPSYEQYF. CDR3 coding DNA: TGTGCCATCGGGCAGGGGCCCCCCTCCTACGAGCAGTACTTC.

The CDR3: CSGGRSYNEQFF. The DNA for the CDR3 is TGCAGCGGGGGCAGGTCCTACAATGAGCAGTTCTTC. The V gene is TRBV29-1, the J gene TRBJ2-1; D is possibly TRBD1 (5 bases). The germline V and J ends were trimmed by 7 bases and 1 base, with 8 bases remaining between them. Germline V CDR1 and CDR2: SQVTM, ANQGSEA. The CDR3 contains 12 residues.

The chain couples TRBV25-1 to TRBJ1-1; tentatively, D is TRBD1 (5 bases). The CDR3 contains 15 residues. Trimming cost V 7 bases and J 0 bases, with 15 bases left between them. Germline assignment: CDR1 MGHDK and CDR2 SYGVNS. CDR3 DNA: TGTGCCAGCACAGGAGGACAACTTATGAACACTGAAGCTTTCTTT. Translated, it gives CASTGGQLMNTEAFF.

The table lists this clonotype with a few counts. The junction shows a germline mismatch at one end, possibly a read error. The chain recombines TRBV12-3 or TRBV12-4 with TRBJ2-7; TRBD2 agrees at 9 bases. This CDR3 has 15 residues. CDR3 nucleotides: TGTGCCAGCAGATTAGCGGGAGAGGGGACCTACGAGCAGTACTTC. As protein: CASRLAGEGTYEQYF.

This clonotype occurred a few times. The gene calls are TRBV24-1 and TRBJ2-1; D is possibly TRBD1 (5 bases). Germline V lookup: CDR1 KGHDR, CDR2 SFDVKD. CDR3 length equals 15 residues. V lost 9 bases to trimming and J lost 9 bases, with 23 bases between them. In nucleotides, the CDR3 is TGTGCCACCGACTCGGGCCTATCAAAGGGGTTTGAGCAGTTCTTC. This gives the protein CATDSGLSKGFEQFF.

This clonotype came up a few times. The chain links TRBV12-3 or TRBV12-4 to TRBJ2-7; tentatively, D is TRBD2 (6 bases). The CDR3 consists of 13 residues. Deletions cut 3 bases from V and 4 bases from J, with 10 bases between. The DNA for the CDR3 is TGTGCCAGCAGTTTTGGCGGGATGTACGAGCAGTACTTC. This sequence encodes CASSFGGMYEQYF.

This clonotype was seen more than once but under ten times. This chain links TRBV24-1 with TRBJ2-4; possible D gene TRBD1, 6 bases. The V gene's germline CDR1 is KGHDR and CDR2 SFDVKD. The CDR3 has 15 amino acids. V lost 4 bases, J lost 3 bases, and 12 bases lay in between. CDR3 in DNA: TGTGCCACCAGTGAAATTCAGGGGAGCAAAAACATTCAGTACTTC. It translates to CATSEIQGSKNIQYF.